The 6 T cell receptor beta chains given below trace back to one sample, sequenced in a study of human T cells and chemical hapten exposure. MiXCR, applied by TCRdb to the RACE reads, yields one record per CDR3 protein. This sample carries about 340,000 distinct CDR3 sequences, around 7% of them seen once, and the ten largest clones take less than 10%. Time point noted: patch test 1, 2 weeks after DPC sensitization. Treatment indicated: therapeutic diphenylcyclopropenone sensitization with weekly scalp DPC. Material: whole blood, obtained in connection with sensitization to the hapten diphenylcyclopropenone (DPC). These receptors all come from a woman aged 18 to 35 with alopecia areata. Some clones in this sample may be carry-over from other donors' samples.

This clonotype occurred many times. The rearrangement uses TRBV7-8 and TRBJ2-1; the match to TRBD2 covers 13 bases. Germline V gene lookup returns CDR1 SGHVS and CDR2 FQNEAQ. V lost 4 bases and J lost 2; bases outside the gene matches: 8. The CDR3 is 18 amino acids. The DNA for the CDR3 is TGTGCCAGCAGCTCCCCCGGGACTAGCGGGGCTACCTACAATGAGCAGTTCTTC. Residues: CASSSPGTSGATYNEQFF.

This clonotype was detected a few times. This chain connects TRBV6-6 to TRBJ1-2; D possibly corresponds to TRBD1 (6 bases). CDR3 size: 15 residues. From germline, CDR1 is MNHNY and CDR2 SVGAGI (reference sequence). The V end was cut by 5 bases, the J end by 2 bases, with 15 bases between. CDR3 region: CASSPNRELNYGYTF. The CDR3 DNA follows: TGTGCCAGCAGTCCGAACAGGGAGTTGAACTATGGCTACACCTTC.

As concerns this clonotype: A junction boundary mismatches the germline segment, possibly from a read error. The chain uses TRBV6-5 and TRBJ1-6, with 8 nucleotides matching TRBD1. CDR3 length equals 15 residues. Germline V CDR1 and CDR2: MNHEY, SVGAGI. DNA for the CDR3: TGTGCCTGCAGGGGGCAAGACTCCTATAATTCACCCCTCCACTTT. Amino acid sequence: CACRGQDSYNSPLHF.

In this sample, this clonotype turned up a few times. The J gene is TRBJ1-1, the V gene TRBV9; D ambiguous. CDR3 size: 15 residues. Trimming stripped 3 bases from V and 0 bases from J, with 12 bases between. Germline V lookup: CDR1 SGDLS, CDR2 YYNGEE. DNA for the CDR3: TGTGCCAGCAGCGCCGATTACGGCATGAACACTGAAGCTTTCTTT. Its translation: CASSADYGMNTEAFF.

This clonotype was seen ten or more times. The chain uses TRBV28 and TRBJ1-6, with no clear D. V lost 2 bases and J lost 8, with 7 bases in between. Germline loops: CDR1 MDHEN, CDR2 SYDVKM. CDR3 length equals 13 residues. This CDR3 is CASSLSSHSPLHF. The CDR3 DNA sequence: TGTGCCAGCAGTTTAAGTAGTCATTCACCCCTCCACTTT.

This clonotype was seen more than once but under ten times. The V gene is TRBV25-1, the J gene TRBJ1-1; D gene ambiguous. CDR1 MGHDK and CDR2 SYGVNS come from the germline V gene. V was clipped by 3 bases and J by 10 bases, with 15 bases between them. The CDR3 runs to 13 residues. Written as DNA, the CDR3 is TGTGCCAGCAGTGACGAGGGCCTGGTGCGAGCTTTCTTT. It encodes CASSDEGLVRAFF.